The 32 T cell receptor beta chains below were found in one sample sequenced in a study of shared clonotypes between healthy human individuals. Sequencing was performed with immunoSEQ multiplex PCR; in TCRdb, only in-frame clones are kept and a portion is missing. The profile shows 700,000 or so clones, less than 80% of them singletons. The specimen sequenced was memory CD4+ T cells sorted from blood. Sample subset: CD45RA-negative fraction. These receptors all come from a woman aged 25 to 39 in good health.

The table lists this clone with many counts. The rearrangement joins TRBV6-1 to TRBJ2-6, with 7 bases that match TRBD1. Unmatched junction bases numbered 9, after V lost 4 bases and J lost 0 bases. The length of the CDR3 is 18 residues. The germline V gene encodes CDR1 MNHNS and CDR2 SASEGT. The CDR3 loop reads CASSAKGASVSGANVLTF. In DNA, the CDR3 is TGTGCCAGCAGTGCCAAGGGGGCTTCAGTCTCTGGGGCCAACGTCCTGACTTTC.

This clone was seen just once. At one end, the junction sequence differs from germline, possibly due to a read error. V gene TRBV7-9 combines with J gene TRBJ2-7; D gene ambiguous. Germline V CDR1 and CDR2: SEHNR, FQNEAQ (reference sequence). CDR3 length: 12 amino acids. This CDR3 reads CASSLDLWEIRF. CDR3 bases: TGTGCCAGCAGCTTAGATCTGTGGGAAATCAGGTTC.

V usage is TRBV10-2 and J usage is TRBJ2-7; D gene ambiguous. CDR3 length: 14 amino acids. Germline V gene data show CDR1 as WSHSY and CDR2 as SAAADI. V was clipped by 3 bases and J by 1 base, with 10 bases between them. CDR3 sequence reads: CASSDARLSYEQYF. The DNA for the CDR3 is TGCGCCAGCAGTGATGCTAGGCTTTCCTACGAGCAGTACTTC.

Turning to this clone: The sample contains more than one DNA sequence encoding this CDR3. Written as DNA, the CDR3 is TGCGCCAGCAGCTTGGCCGGCGAGACCCAGTACTTC. Its translation: CASSLAGETQYF. This chain links TRBV5-1 with TRBJ2-5, with D unresolved. CDR3 size: 12 residues. CDR1 and CDR2 from the germline V gene are SGHRS and YFSETQ. Trimming removed 0 bases from V and 5 bases from J, with 5 bases in between.

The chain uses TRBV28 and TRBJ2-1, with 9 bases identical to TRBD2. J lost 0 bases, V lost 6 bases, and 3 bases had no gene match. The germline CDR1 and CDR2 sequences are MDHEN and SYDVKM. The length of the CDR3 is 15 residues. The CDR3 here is CASRISGSSYNEQFF. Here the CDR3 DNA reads TGTGCCAGCAGGATTAGCGGGAGCTCCTACAATGAGCAGTTCTTC.

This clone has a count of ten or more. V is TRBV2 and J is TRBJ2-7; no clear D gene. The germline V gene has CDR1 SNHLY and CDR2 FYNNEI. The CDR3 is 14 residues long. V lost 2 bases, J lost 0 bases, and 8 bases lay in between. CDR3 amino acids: CASSERLLSYEQYF. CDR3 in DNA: TGTGCCAGCAGTGAACGGCTGCTCTCCTACGAGCAGTACTTC.

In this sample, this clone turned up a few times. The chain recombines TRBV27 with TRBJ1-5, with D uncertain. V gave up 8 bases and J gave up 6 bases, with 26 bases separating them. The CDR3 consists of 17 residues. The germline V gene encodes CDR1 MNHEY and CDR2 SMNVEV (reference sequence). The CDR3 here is CASSETIGRFGSQPQHF. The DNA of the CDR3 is TGTGCCAGCTCCGAGACGATTGGACGGTTCGGCAGTCAGCCCCAGCATTTT.

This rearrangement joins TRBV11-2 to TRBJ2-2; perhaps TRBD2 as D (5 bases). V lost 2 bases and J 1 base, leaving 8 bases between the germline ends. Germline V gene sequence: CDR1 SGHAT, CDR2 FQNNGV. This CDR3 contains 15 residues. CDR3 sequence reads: CASSLIRGNTGELFF. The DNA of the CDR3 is TGTGCCAGCAGCTTAATTCGGGGGAACACCGGGGAGCTGTTTTTT.

The DNA for the CDR3 is TGTGCCAGTGGCCTAGCGGGACGCACAGATACGCAGTATTTT. Translating gives CASGLAGRTDTQYF. The gene calls are TRBV19 and TRBJ2-3; 9 bases align to TRBD2. The V segment lost 8 bases and the J segment 1 base; nucleotides outside the gene matches: 4. Germline values: CDR1 LNHDA, CDR2 SQIVND (reference sequence). The CDR3 has 14 residues.

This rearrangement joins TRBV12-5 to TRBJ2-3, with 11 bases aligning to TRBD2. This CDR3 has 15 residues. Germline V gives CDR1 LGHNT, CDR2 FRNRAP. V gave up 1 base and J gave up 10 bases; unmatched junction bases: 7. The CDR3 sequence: CASGLGTSGSEAQYF. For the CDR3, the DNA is TGTGCTAGTGGTTTGGGAACTAGCGGGAGTGAGGCGCAGTATTTT.

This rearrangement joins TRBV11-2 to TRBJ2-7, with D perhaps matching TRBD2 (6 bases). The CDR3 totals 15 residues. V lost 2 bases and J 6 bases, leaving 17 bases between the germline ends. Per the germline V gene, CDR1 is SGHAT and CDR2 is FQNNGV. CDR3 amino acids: CASSLTKGKAGEQYF. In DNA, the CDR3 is TGTGCCAGCAGCTTAACAAAGGGAAAAGCGGGCGAGCAGTACTTC.

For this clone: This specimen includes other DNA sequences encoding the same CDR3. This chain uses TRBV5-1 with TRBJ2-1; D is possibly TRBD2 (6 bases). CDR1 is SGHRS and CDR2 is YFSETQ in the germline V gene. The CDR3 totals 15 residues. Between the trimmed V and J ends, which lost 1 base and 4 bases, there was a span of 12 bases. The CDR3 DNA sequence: TGCGCCAGCAGCTTGTCATCGGGGACTTACAATGAGCAGTTCTTC. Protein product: CASSLSSGTYNEQFF.

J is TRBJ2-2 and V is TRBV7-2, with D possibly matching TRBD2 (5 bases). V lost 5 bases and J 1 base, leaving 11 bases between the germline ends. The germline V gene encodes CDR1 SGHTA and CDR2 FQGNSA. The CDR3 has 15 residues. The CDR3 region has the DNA TGTGCCAGCAGCCCCCTAGCCCTGAACACCGGGGAGCTGTTTTTT. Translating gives CASSPLALNTGELFF.

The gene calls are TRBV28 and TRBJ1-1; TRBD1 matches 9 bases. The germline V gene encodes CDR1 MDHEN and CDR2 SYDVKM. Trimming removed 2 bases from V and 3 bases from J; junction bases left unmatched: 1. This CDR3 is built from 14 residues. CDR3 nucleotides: TGTGCCAGCAGTTTAGGGACAGGGTACACTGAAGCTTTCTTT. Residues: CASSLGTGYTEAFF.

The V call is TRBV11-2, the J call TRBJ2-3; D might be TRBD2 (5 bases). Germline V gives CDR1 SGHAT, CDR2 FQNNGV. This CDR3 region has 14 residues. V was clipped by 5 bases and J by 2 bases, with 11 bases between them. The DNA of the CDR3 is TGTGCCAGCAGCAAGGACTCATACACAGATACGCAGTATTTT. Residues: CASSKDSYTDTQYF.

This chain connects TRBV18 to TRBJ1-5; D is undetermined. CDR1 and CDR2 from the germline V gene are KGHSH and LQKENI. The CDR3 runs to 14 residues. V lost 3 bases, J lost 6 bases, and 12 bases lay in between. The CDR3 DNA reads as TGTGCCAGCTCACCCGGACGAGGAAGTCAGCCCCAGCATTTT. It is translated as CASSPGRGSQPQHF.

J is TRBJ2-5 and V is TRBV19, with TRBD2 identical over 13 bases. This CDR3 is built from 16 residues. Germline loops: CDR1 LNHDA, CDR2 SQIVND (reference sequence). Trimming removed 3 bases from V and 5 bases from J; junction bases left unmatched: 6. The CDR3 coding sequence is TGTGCCAGTAGTATCCGACTAGCGGGAGGAGGGGAGACCCAGTACTTC. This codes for CASSIRLAGGGETQYF.

DNA for the CDR3: TGTGCCAGCAGTTTCTCGCGCTGGGGAGGGATAGGCGCAGATACGCAGTATTTT. Its translation: CASSFSRWGGIGADTQYF. The chain links TRBV28 to TRBJ2-3; 7 bases align to TRBD2. J was trimmed by 4 bases and V by 3 bases; bases with no gene match: 16. CDR1 MDHEN and CDR2 SYDVKM come from the germline V gene. The CDR3 contains 18 residues.

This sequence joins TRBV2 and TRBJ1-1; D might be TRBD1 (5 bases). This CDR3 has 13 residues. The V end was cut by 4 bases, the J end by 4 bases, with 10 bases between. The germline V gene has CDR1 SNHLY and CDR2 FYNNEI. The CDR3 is CASSGGVGTEAFF. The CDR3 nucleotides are TGTGCCAGCAGTGGGGGGGTGGGCACTGAAGCTTTCTTT. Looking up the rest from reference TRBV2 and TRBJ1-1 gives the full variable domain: EPEVTQTPSHQVTQMGQEVILRCVPISNHLYFYWYRQILGQKVEFLVSFYNNEISEKSEIFDDQFSVERPDGSNFTLKIRSTKLEDSAMYFCASSGGVGTEAFFGQGTRLTVV.

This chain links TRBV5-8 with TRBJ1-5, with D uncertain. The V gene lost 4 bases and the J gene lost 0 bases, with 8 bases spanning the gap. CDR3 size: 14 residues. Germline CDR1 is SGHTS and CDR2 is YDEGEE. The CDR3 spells CASSGRNSNQPQHF. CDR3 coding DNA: TGTGCCAGCAGCGGAAGGAATAGCAATCAGCCCCAGCATTTT. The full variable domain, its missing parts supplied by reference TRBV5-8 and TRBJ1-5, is EAGVTQSPTHLIKTRGQQATLRCSPISGHTSVYWYQQALGLGLQFLLWYDEGEERNRGNFPPRFSGRQFPNYSSELNVNALELEDSALYLCASSGRNSNQPQHFGDGTRLSIL.

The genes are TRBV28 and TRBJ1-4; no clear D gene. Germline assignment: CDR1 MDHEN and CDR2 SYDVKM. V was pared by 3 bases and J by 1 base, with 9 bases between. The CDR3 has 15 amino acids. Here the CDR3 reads CASSLQTITNEKLFF. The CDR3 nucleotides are TGTGCCAGCAGTTTGCAAACAATAACTAATGAAAAACTGTTTTTT.

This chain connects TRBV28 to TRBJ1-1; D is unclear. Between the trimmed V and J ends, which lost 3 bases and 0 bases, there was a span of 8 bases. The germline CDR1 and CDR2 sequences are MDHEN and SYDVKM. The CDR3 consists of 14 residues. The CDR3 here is CASSLMQMNTEAFF. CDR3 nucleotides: TGTGCCAGCAGTTTGATGCAAATGAACACTGAAGCTTTCTTT.

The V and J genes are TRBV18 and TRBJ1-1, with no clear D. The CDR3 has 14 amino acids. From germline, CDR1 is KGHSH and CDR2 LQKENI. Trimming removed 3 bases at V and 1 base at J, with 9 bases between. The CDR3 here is CASSPDLGNTEAFF. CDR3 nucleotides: TGTGCCAGCTCACCTGACTTAGGGAACACTGAAGCTTTCTTT.

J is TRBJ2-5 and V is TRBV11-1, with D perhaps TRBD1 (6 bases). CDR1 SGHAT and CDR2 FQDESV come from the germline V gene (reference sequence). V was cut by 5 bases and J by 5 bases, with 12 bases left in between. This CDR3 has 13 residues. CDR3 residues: CASSTPGAETQYF. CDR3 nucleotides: TGTGCCAGCAGCACTCCAGGGGCGGAGACCCAGTACTTC.

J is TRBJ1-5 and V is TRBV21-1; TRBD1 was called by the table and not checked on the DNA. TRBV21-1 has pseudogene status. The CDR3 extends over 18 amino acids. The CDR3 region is CASSKDPSSGARDQPQHF. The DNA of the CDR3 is TGTGCCAGCAGCAAAGATCCTTCCTCAGGGGCCCGAGATCAGCCCCAGCATTTT.

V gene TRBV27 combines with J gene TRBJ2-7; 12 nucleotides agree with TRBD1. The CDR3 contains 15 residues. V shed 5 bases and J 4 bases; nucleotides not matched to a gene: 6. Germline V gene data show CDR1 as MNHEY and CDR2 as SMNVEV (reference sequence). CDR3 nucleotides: TGTGCCAGCAGTCGGGACAGGGGGCTGTTGTACGAGCAGTACTTC. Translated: CASSRDRGLLYEQYF.

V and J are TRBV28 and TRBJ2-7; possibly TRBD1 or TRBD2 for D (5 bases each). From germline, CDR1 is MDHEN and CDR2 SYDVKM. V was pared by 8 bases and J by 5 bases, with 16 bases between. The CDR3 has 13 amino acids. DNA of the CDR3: TGTGCCAGCGTTAGAGGGGTAGTCAACGAGCAGTACTTC. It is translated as CASVRGVVNEQYF.

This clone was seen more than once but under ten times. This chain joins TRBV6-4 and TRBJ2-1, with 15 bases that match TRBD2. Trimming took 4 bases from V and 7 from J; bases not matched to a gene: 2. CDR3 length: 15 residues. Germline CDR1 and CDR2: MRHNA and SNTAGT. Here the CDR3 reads CASSAGLAGGNEQFF. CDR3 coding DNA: TGTGCCAGCAGTGCCGGACTAGCGGGAGGGAATGAGCAGTTCTTC.

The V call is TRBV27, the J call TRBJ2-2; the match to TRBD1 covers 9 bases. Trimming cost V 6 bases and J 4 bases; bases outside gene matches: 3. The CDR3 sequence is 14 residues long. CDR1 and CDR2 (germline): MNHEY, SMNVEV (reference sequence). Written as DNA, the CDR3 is TGTGCCAGCAGGACGACAGGGGGCACCGGGGAGCTGTTTTTT. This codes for CASRTTGGTGELFF.

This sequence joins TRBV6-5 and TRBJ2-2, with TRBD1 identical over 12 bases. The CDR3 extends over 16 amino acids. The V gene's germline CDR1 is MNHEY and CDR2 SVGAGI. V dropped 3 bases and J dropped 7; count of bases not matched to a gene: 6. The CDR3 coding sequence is TGTGCCAGCAGTTATCGCGGGACAGGGGGCGTCGGGGAGCTGTTTTTT. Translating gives CASSYRGTGGVGELFF.

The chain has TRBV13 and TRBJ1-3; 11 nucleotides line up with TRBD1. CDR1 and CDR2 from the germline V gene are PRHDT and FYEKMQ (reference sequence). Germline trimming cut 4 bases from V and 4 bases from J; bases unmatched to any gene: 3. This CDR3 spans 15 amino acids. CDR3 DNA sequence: TGTGCCAGCAGCTCCGGACAGGGGGCGGGAAACACCATATATTTT. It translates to CASSSGQGAGNTIYF. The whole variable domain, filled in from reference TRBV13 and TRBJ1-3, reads AAGVIQSPRHLIKEKRETATLKCYPIPRHDTVYWYQQGPGQDPQFLISFYEKMQSDKGSIPDRFSAQQFSDYHSELNMSSLELGDSALYFCASSSGQGAGNTIYFGEGSWLTVV.

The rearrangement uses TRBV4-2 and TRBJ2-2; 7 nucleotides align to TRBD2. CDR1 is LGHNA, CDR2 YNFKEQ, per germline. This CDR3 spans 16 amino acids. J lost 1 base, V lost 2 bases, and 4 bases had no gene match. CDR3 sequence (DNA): TGTGCCAGCAGCCAAATACTAGCGCTGAACACCGGGGAGCTGTTTTTT. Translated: CASSQILALNTGELFF.